Shown below are 28 T cell receptor beta chains from a single sample sequenced in a study of T cells after yellow fever vaccination. MiXCR, run by TCRdb on the 5' RACE reads, gives a single entry per CDR3 protein. The table has some 500,000 distinct CDR3 sequences, about 14% seen once; the top ten hold more than 13%. Sequenced here: PBMCs, sampled on the day of the yellow fever booster vaccination. These receptors originate from a man aged 25-45 years who received the YFV17D yellow fever vaccine.

The chain uses TRBV6-1 and TRBJ2-7; the match to TRBD1 covers 11 bases. V shed 8 bases and J 3 bases; nucleotides not matched to a gene: 3. Germline CDR1 and CDR2: MNHNS and SASEGT. This CDR3 region has 13 residues. The DNA of the CDR3 is TGTGCCAGCGGACAGGGGGCTTTCTACGAGCAGTACTTC. Amino acid sequence: CASGQGAFYEQYF.

The gene calls are TRBV7-2 and TRBJ2-5; 9 nucleotides match TRBD1. CDR1 and CDR2 from the germline V gene are SGHTA and FQGNSA. CDR3 length: 15 amino acids. Unmatched junction bases numbered 5, after V lost 4 bases and J lost 2 bases. This CDR3 reads CASSSQGATQETQYF. In nucleotides, the CDR3 is TGTGCCAGCAGCTCACAGGGGGCCACACAAGAGACCCAGTACTTC.

In its sample, this clonotype was seen a few times. The chain recombines TRBV5-4 with TRBJ2-3; D uncertain. V was clipped by 1 base and J by 2 bases, with 8 bases between them. CDR1 is SGHNT, CDR2 YYREEE, per germline (reference sequence). CDR3 length equals 14 residues. CDR3 sequence (DNA): TGTGCCAGCAGCTTGTGGGAATTCACAGATACGCAGTATTTT. Translating it yields CASSLWEFTDTQYF.

The CDR3 loop reads CASSFSGAWEQYF. In DNA form, the CDR3 reads TGTGCCAGCAGTTTTTCGGGGGCTTGGGAGCAGTACTTC. V and J are TRBV28 and TRBJ2-7; D assignment may be TRBD1 or TRBD2 (6 bases each). The CDR3 has 13 residues. Germline V gene sequence: CDR1 MDHEN, CDR2 SYDVKM. Trimming took off 3 bases at V and 7 bases at J, with 13 bases between the two ends. The full variable domain, rest sourced from reference TRBV28 and TRBJ2-7, is DVKVTQSSRYLVKRTGEKVFLECVQDMDHENMFWYRQDPGLGLRLIYFSYDVKMKEKGDIPEGYSVSREKKERFSLILESASTNQTSMYLCASSFSGAWEQYFGPGTRLTVT.

V and J are TRBV7-2 and TRBJ2-1; 10 bases fit TRBD2. CDR3 length: 16 residues. Germline CDR1 and CDR2: SGHTA and FQGNSA. Losses at the gene ends were 1 base for V and 3 bases for J; bases not matched to a gene: 3. The CDR3 nucleotides read TGTGCCAGCAGCTTAGTAGCGGGAGGACACTACAATGAGCAGTTCTTC. It codes for CASSLVAGGHYNEQFF.

V and J are TRBV5-6 and TRBJ2-6; 10 bases match TRBD1. The V gene end was trimmed by 4 bases and the J gene end by 0 bases; junction bases not matched to a gene: 4. In germline, CDR1 is SGHDT, CDR2 YYEEEE. This CDR3 comprises 17 residues. CDR3 amino acids: CASSAGQGISGANVLTF. The CDR3 DNA follows: TGTGCCAGCAGCGCGGGACAGGGGATCTCTGGGGCCAACGTCCTGACTTTC.

This clonotype was detected only a few times. The chain has TRBV7-9 and TRBJ2-7; D call uncertain. The CDR3 has 15 residues. Trimming left V 5 bases short and J 0 bases short, with 14 bases between. Germline loops: CDR1 SEHNR, CDR2 FQNEAQ (reference sequence). The CDR3: CASSQTYSSSYEQYF. The CDR3 DNA sequence: TGTGCCAGCAGCCAGACTTACTCAAGCTCCTACGAGCAGTACTTC.

In this sample, this clonotype turned up many times. V and J are TRBV28 and TRBJ2-3, with D hard to call. Trimming removed 3 bases at V and 1 base at J, with 11 bases between. The CDR3 is 15 residues long. Germline CDR1 is MDHEN and CDR2 is SYDVKM. Written as DNA, the CDR3 is TGTGCCAGCAGTTTTTCGGCGGACCGCACAGATACGCAGTATTTT. It specifies CASSFSADRTDTQYF.

This sequence joins TRBV7-8 and TRBJ2-2, with TRBD1 matching 8 bases. Germline V gives CDR1 SGHVS, CDR2 FQNEAQ. Trimming at V came to 1 base and at J to 6 bases, leaving 7 bases not matched to a gene. This CDR3 has 16 amino acids. DNA for the CDR3: TGTGCCAGCAGCTTAGTGGACAGGGCCTATGCCGGGGAGCTGTTTTTT. Protein: CASSLVDRAYAGELFF.

This chain uses TRBV7-2 with TRBJ1-5; D remains unclear. Trimming removed 1 base at V and 6 bases at J, with 13 bases between. The CDR3 totals 15 residues. Germline values: CDR1 SGHTA, CDR2 FQGNSA. The CDR3 loop is CASSLEARRSQPQHF. As DNA, the CDR3 is TGTGCCAGCAGCTTAGAGGCACGTCGCAGTCAGCCCCAGCATTTT.

This chain uses TRBV11-3 with TRBJ2-5, with D perhaps being TRBD1 or TRBD2 (5 bases each). The CDR3 has 12 residues. Germline V gives CDR1 SGHNT, CDR2 YENEEA. The CDR3 bases are TGTTCTCGCTCGGGGCCTGAAGAGACCCAGTACTTC. Translation gives CSRSGPEETQYF.

The chain has TRBV7-8 and TRBJ1-2; TRBD1 might be the D (5 bases). The CDR3 sequence is 14 residues long. With 4 bases removed from V and 6 bases from J, the gap between germline ends came to 15 bases. Germline CDR1 is SGHVS and CDR2 is FQNEAQ. CDR3 in DNA: TGTGCCAGCAGCTCGTCCGGGGCGAGAAATGGCTACACCTTC. Its protein product is CASSSSGARNGYTF.

This rearrangement joins TRBV25-1 to TRBJ2-7, with D maybe TRBD1 (6 bases). The CDR3 covers 13 residues. V was pared by 6 bases and J by 6 bases, with 15 bases between. Looked up from germline, CDR1 is MGHDK and CDR2 is SYGVNS. The CDR3 DNA sequence: TGTGCCAGCAGGCAGGGGACCCTCGGCGAGCAGTACTTC. Residues: CASRQGTLGEQYF.

The chain employs TRBV11-1 and TRBJ2-3; 13 bases agree with TRBD2. V gave up 5 bases and J gave up 4 bases; unmatched junction bases: 6. Germline lookup yields CDR1 SGHAT and CDR2 FQDESV (reference sequence). There are 16 residues in the CDR3. The CDR3 coding sequence is TGTGCCAGCAGCCTTGATGGACTAGCGGGAGCAGATACGCAGTATTTT. This sequence encodes CASSLDGLAGADTQYF.

This clonotype was detected only a few times. The rearrangement joins TRBV7-6 to TRBJ2-7; D is uncertain. CDR3 size: 15 residues. With 0 bases removed from V and 4 bases from J, the gap between germline ends came to 13 bases. Germline assignment: CDR1 SGHVS and CDR2 FNYEAQ. CDR3 sequence (DNA): TGTGCCAGCAGCTTAGCGGTCGGCGTCCGGTACGAGCAGTACTTC. It yields the protein CASSLAVGVRYEQYF.

This sequence joins TRBV12-3 or TRBV12-4 and TRBJ1-1; D not certain. Between the trimmed V and J ends, which lost 3 bases and 3 bases, there was a span of 11 bases. CDR3 length: 14 residues. The CDR3 region is CASSFLGWDTEAFF. Written as DNA, the CDR3 is TGTGCCAGCAGTTTTTTGGGGTGGGACACTGAAGCTTTCTTT.

The table lists this clonotype with a few counts. The rearrangement uses TRBV5-5 and TRBJ1-1, with 9 bases fitting TRBD1. The CDR3 has 16 residues. The germline CDR1 and CDR2 sequences are SGHKS and YYEKEE (reference sequence). J lost 3 bases, V lost 5 bases, and 11 bases had no gene match. This CDR3 reads CASRIPTGGADTEAFF. CDR3 nucleotide sequence: TGTGCCAGCAGGATACCGACAGGGGGTGCAGACACTGAAGCTTTCTTT. Together with reference TRBV5-5 and TRBJ1-1, the CDR3 gives the full variable domain: DAGVTQSPTHLIKTRGQQVTLRCSPISGHKSVSWYQQVLGQGPQFIFQYYEKEERGRGNFPDRFSARQFPNYSSELNVNALLLGDSALYLCASRIPTGGADTEAFFGQGTRLTVV.

A word on this clonotype: Germline is not matched at one junction end, which may reflect a read error. The rearrangement joins TRBV6-5 to TRBJ2-7, with a tentative D call TRBD1 (6 bases). CDR1 and CDR2 (germline): MNHEY, SVGAGI. CDR3 length equals 12 residues. The CDR3 DNA is TGTGCCACCAGTTACAGGGCGGGTGAGCAGTACTTC. Protein: CATSYRAGEQYF.

The rearrangement uses TRBV7-2 and TRBJ2-1; 10 bases map to TRBD2. This CDR3 spans 16 amino acids. CDR1 and CDR2 (germline): SGHTA, FQGNSA. Germline trimming cut 2 bases from V and 7 bases from J; bases unmatched to any gene: 8. The CDR3 DNA follows: TGTGCCAGCAGCTTACCACCTAGCGGGAGTGATAATGAGCAGTTCTTC. Protein: CASSLPPSGSDNEQFF.

The rearrangement uses TRBV10-3 and TRBJ2-1, with TRBD2 matching over 7 bases. The CDR3 is 13 residues long. V trimming: 10 bases; J trimming: 7 bases; junction bases outside the gene matches: 10. From germline, CDR1 is ENHRY and CDR2 SYGVKD. CDR3 loop: CATTPTSSNEQFF. The DNA of the CDR3 is TGTGCCACTACTCCGACTAGCTCAAATGAGCAGTTCTTC.

V usage is TRBV10-1 and J usage is TRBJ2-3, with D uncertain. The CDR3 has 14 amino acids. V was shortened by 7 bases and J by 1 base, with 12 bases between the two germline ends. Germline values: CDR1 WNHNN, CDR2 SYGVQD (reference sequence). CDR3: CASTRVMGTDTQYF. Written as DNA, the CDR3 is TGCGCCAGCACACGCGTAATGGGCACAGATACGCAGTATTTT.

V gene TRBV7-2 combines with J gene TRBJ2-3; unclear D gene. This CDR3 spans 13 amino acids. Germline CDR1 reads SGHTA; CDR2 reads FQGNSA. With 4 bases removed from V and 7 bases from J, the gap between germline ends came to 12 bases. CDR3 residues: CASSSIYGYTQYF. The CDR3 bases are TGTGCCAGCAGCTCAATCTATGGGTATACGCAGTATTTT.

This clonotype has just a few counts. The V and J genes are TRBV25-1 and TRBJ2-7, with D perhaps matching TRBD1 or TRBD2 (5 bases each). CDR1 MGHDK and CDR2 SYGVNS come from the germline V gene. CDR3 length: 15 amino acids. V was pared by 1 base and J by 4 bases, with 14 bases between. The CDR3 DNA reads TGTGCCAGCAGTGAATGGGGGATAGTGGGGTACGAGCAGTACTTC. Translated, it gives CASSEWGIVGYEQYF.

This rearrangement joins TRBV18 to TRBJ2-3; tentative D call: TRBD2 (5 bases). Germline V lookup: CDR1 KGHSH, CDR2 LQKENI. The V and J ends lost 2 bases and 1 base respectively, with 19 bases between them. This CDR3 is built from 18 residues. The CDR3 here is CASSPTVASGPRTDTQYF. CDR3 coding DNA: TGTGCCAGCTCACCAACGGTGGCCAGCGGACCTCGCACAGATACGCAGTATTTT.

The chain employs TRBV28 and TRBJ1-1; D remains ambiguous. The CDR3 sequence is 13 residues long. Looked up from germline, CDR1 is MDHEN and CDR2 is SYDVKM. The V end was cut by 5 bases, the J end by 8 bases, with 15 bases between. CDR3 nucleotides: TGTGCCAGCAGTCCGCGATCTACCTGGGAAGCTTTCTTT. Translation: CASSPRSTWEAFF.

V usage is TRBV11-2 and J usage is TRBJ2-4; D is perhaps TRBD2 (5 bases). V lost 5 bases to trimming and J lost 5 bases, with 13 bases between them. This CDR3 spans 14 amino acids. In germline, CDR1 is SGHAT, CDR2 FQNNGV. This CDR3 is CASSVALLENIQYF. For the CDR3, the DNA is TGTGCCAGCAGCGTCGCCCTACTAGAAAACATTCAGTACTTC. The entire variable domain, with the rest obtained from reference TRBV11-2 and TRBJ2-4, is as follows: EAGVAQSPRYKIIEKRQSVAFWCNPISGHATLYWYQQILGQGPKLLIQFQNNGVVDDSQLPKDRFSAERLKGVDSTLKIQPAKLEDSAVYLCASSVALLENIQYFGAGTRLSVL.

The chain has TRBV20-1 and TRBJ2-1, with D uncertain. The CDR3 is 12 residues long. The germline V and J ends were trimmed by 4 bases and 8 bases, with 12 bases remaining between them. CDR1 is DFQATT and CDR2 is SNEGSKA in the germline V gene (reference sequence). The CDR3 coding sequence is TGCAGTGCTACTTCAGAGTACGATGAGCAGTTCTTC. Translation: CSATSEYDEQFF.

The J gene is TRBJ2-1, the V gene TRBV7-9, with 13 bases identical to TRBD2. V gave up 3 bases and J gave up 5 bases; unmatched junction bases: 7. Germline V gene data show CDR1 as SEHNR and CDR2 as FQNEAQ (reference sequence). This CDR3 comprises 17 residues. The CDR3 DNA reads as TGTGCCAGCAGCTTCCGATCGGGACTAGCGGGAAACAATGAGCAGTTCTTC. Translating gives CASSFRSGLAGNNEQFF.